This entry lists 18 T cell receptor beta chains sequenced from one sample in a study of shared clonotypes between healthy human individuals. Libraries were prepared by immunoSEQ multiplex PCR; TCRdb keeps only in-frame clonotypes and omits some of them. The top ten hold 0.36% of the sample, which has some 2,500,000 clones, roughly 93% seen once. The sequenced sample consisted of naive CD4+ T cells from PBMCs. The subset: CD45RA+ positively selected. These receptors were collected from a man between 18 and 35 years old in good health. Some clones in this sample may be carry-over from other donors' samples.

This clone was seen only a few times. V usage is TRBV30 and J usage is TRBJ1-4; 8 nucleotides agree with TRBD1. The CDR3 is 14 amino acids. Germline V gene data show CDR1 as GTSNPN and CDR2 as SVGIG (reference sequence). J gave up 8 bases and V 1 base, and 6 bases lay outside the gene matches. The CDR3 reads CAWSGSRGQEKLFF. CDR3 in DNA: TGTGCCTGGAGTGGATCCAGGGGGCAAGAAAAACTGTTTTTT.

This chain connects TRBV11-2 to TRBJ2-7; 8 bases map to TRBD1. This CDR3 contains 17 residues. Germline V gene lookup returns CDR1 SGHAT and CDR2 FQNNGV. V shed 4 bases and J 0 bases; nucleotides not matched to a gene: 11. This CDR3 reads CASSSYLGQVSSYEQYF. As DNA, the CDR3 is TGTGCCAGCAGCTCCTACTTGGGACAGGTCAGCTCCTACGAGCAGTACTTC. Based on the CDR3 plus reference TRBV11-2 and TRBJ2-7, the full variable domain is EAGVAQSPRYKIIEKRQSVAFWCNPISGHATLYWYQQILGQGPKLLIQFQNNGVVDDSQLPKDRFSAERLKGVDSTLKIQPAKLEDSAVYLCASSSYLGQVSSYEQYFGPGTRLTVT.

The V gene is TRBV9, the J gene TRBJ1-4, with 7 bases lining up with TRBD1. The V and J ends lost 3 bases and 7 bases, in that order; junction bases with no gene match: 6. The CDR3 covers 14 residues. Germline values: CDR1 SGDLS, CDR2 YYNGEE. The CDR3 DNA sequence: TGTGCCAGCAGCGAGACAGGGAGAGCTGAAAAACTGTTTTTT. Translation gives CASSETGRAEKLFF.

V gene TRBV18 combines with J gene TRBJ2-1, with TRBD1 matching 7 bases. J lost 6 bases, V lost 0 bases, and 2 bases had no gene match. The length of the CDR3 is 14 residues. The germline V gene encodes CDR1 KGHSH and CDR2 LQKENI. CDR3 in DNA: TGTGCCAGCTCACCACCCTGGGACAGCAATGAGCAGTTCTTC. The encoded protein is CASSPPWDSNEQFF.

The chain uses TRBV10-3 and TRBJ2-5; 13 bases map to TRBD2. The J call may be mistaken, given a closer DNA end match to TRBJ2-7. This CDR3 contains 13 residues. Germline CDR1 and CDR2: ENHRY and SYGVKD. This CDR3 reads CAITGLAGDEQYF. The CDR3 DNA reads TGTGCCATCACTGGACTAGCGGGAGACGAGCAGTACTTC.

The chain employs TRBV6-5 and TRBJ2-2; perhaps TRBD1 as D (5 bases). CDR1 MNHEY and CDR2 SVGAGI come from the germline V gene. The CDR3 runs 15 residues. Trimming took off 5 bases at V and 0 bases at J, with 10 bases between the two ends. The DNA of the CDR3 is TGTGCCAGCAGTCGGACAACGCCGAACACCGGGGAGCTGTTTTTT. It codes for CASSRTTPNTGELFF.

The chain joins TRBV7-2 to TRBJ2-3; D may match TRBD1 or TRBD2 (5 bases each). The CDR3 runs to 16 residues. V was cut by 5 bases and J by 5 bases, with 20 bases left in between. The V gene's germline CDR1 is SGHTA and CDR2 FQGNSA. CDR3 bases: TGTGCCAGCAGCCAATATGGGGGAAGGGTTCGAGATACGCAGTATTTT. Amino acids: CASSQYGGRVRDTQYF.

The gene calls are TRBV5-1 and TRBJ2-3; tentatively, D is TRBD1 (5 bases). The CDR3 runs to 15 residues. The ends were cut back, 4 bases at V and 5 bases at J, with 17 bases in the middle. In germline, CDR1 is SGHRS, CDR2 YFSETQ. CDR3 protein: CASSLQGAAQDTQYF. As DNA, the CDR3 is TGCGCCAGCAGCCTTCAAGGGGCGGCACAAGATACGCAGTATTTT.

The rearrangement joins TRBV30 to TRBJ1-1; TRBD1 agrees at 8 bases. Germline V gives CDR1 GTSNPN, CDR2 SVGIG (reference sequence). With 5 bases clipped from V and 3 bases from J, the junction kept 5 bases outside the gene matches. CDR3 length: 13 residues. The CDR3 loop reads CAWQQGGHTEAFF. DNA of the CDR3: TGTGCCTGGCAACAGGGGGGGCACACTGAAGCTTTCTTT.

The chain recombines TRBV28 with TRBJ2-7; D may be TRBD1 (6 bases). Germline V CDR1 and CDR2: MDHEN, SYDVKM. Trimming took off 8 bases at V and 2 bases at J, with 16 bases between the two ends. The CDR3 spans 14 residues. The CDR3 protein is CASGAGTKPYEQYF. In DNA form, the CDR3 reads TGTGCCAGCGGCGCCGGGACAAAGCCCTACGAGCAGTACTTC.

This rearrangement joins TRBV28 to TRBJ1-6; unclear D gene. V was shortened by 8 bases and J by 3 bases, with 14 bases between the two germline ends. The CDR3 has 15 amino acids. Looked up from germline, CDR1 is MDHEN and CDR2 is SYDVKM. In DNA form, the CDR3 reads TGTGCCAGCGGACGACGGCCCGACTATAATTCACCCCTCCACTTT. Its translation is CASGRRPDYNSPLHF. Complete variable domain (other parts from reference TRBV28 and TRBJ1-6): DVKVTQSSRYLVKRTGEKVFLECVQDMDHENMFWYRQDPGLGLRLIYFSYDVKMKEKGDIPEGYSVSREKKERFSLILESASTNQTSMYLCASGRRPDYNSPLHFGNGTRLTVT.

CDR3 loop: CASSLAPGENTEAFF. CDR3 DNA sequence: TGTGCCAGCAGCTTGGCCCCGGGTGAGAACACTGAAGCTTTCTTT. The V gene is TRBV4-2, the J gene TRBJ1-1; D is undetermined. Germline loops: CDR1 LGHNA, CDR2 YNFKEQ. Trimming left V 5 bases short and J 1 base short, with 14 bases between. The CDR3 runs 15 residues.

The chain links TRBV6-4 to TRBJ1-1, with a possible D match to TRBD1 (5 bases). The germline CDR1 and CDR2 sequences are MRHNA and SNTAGT. The length of the CDR3 is 17 residues. The V end was cut by 0 bases, the J end by 0 bases, with 14 bases between. The chain's CDR3 is CASSDSRQTSMNTEAFF. In DNA form, the CDR3 reads TGTGCCAGCAGTGACTCGAGACAGACCTCCATGAACACTGAAGCTTTCTTT.

The gene calls are TRBV10-2 and TRBJ1-6; 9 positions match TRBD1. V dropped 6 bases and J dropped 7; count of bases not matched to a gene: 7. In germline, CDR1 is WSHSY, CDR2 SAAADI. This CDR3 has 15 residues. CDR3 DNA sequence: TGCGCCAGCAGCAGGACAGGGGAGAGGAATTCACCCCTCCACTTT. This sequence encodes CASSRTGERNSPLHF.

The rearrangement links TRBV5-1 to TRBJ1-4; no definite D call. Germline V gene data show CDR1 as SGHRS and CDR2 as YFSETQ. V was trimmed by 2 bases and J by 0 bases, leaving 8 bases between them. CDR3 size: 15 residues. As DNA, the CDR3 is TGCGCCAGCAGCTTCGTCTTGGCAACTAATGAAAAACTGTTTTTT. It specifies CASSFVLATNEKLFF.

This clone was seen just once. This sample includes further DNA sequences coding for the same CDR3. This chain links TRBV28 with TRBJ2-5; possible D gene TRBD2, 5 bases. The J call may not be correct, given that the DNA end is closer to TRBJ2-7. Germline CDR1 MDHEN, CDR2 SYDVKM. This CDR3 has 11 amino acids. CDR3 nucleotides: TGTGCCAGCAGGACTACCTACGAGCAGTACTTC. Translation gives CASRTTYEQYF.

This clone was detected once. CDR3 coding DNA: TGTGCCATCAGTGAGTTAGGGGACTATAATTCACCCCTCCACTTT. As protein: CAISELGDYNSPLHF. The V gene is TRBV10-3, the J gene TRBJ1-6; D possibly corresponds to TRBD1 (5 bases). The CDR3 extends over 15 amino acids. Trimming took 1 base from V and 3 from J, leaving 7 bases between them. Per germline, CDR1 ENHRY and CDR2 SYGVKD.

V usage is TRBV2 and J usage is TRBJ2-6; D possibly uses TRBD1 or TRBD2 (5 bases each). V was trimmed by 6 bases and J by 2 bases, leaving 14 bases between them. CDR3 size: 16 residues. CDR1 is SNHLY and CDR2 is FYNNEI in the germline V gene. CDR3 DNA sequence: TGTGCCAGCAGCGAGGGGATATCGGCTGGGGCCAACGTCCTGACTTTC. This codes for CASSEGISAGANVLTF.